This T cell receptor beta chain is from a study of T-cell memory formation after mild COVID-19. Study-level background: TCR clustering was largely donor specific.

Constant-segment-primed 5'RACE gave TCR alpha and TCR beta cDNA libraries with sample barcodes and UMIs. TCRdb re-analysed the 5' RACE reads in MiXCR, keeping a single row per CDR3 protein. The sample lists roughly 340,000 distinct CDR3 sequences, approximately 15% occurring once. In this sample, this clonotype turned up many times. Looked up from germline, CDR1 is SGHTA and CDR2 is FQGNSA. V was pared by 3 bases and J by 6 bases, with 6 bases of the junction left unmatched. This CDR3 has 15 amino acids. The rearrangement joins TRBV7-2 to TRBJ2-1; TRBD1 matches 9 bases. Sequencing was performed on PBMCs or a T cell subset sorted from them (not recorded which). The sequence was obtained from a man younger than 35 who had mild COVID-19 (a few samples of this study predate the infection). Cell type and time point are not known. CDR3 region: CASSLDRGLSNEQFF. In DNA, the CDR3 is TGTGCCAGCAGCTTGGACAGGGGATTGAGCAATGAGCAGTTCTTC.